One sample yielded the 11 T cell receptor beta chains listed below, sequenced in a study of T cell repertoires in cytomegalovirus infection. Using its own MiXCR run on the reads, TCRdb lists one record per CDR3 protein. The profile covers 680,000 or so distinct CDR3 sequences, with about a third appearing a single time and about 2.8% taken by the ten largest. Sequenced input: PBMCs. These receptors all stem from a human donor in good health (CMV status not recorded). Some clones in this sample may be carry-over from other donors' samples.

V and J are TRBV2 and TRBJ2-1; no definite D call. V was pared by 4 bases and J by 4 bases, with 14 bases between. Germline V gene sequence: CDR1 SNHLY, CDR2 FYNNEI. This CDR3 has 15 amino acids. Here the CDR3 DNA reads TGTGCCAGCAGTGCCTCTGGCCGTAAGTACAATGAGCAGTTCTTC. Its protein is CASSASGRKYNEQFF.

The sample holds a few counts of this clonotype. The chain joins TRBV4-1 to TRBJ1-1; TRBD1 is a possible D gene (5 bases). The CDR3 is 14 residues long. Germline CDR1 reads MGHRA; CDR2 reads YSYEKL. V lost 2 bases, J lost 4 bases, and 11 bases lay in between. The CDR3 loop is CASSQSQGVTEAFF. In DNA form, the CDR3 reads TGCGCCAGCAGCCAAAGCCAGGGAGTCACTGAAGCTTTCTTT.

This clonotype was counted only a few times. The V and J genes are TRBV5-1 and TRBJ2-2; 8 positions match TRBD1. J was trimmed by 5 bases and V by 4 bases; bases with no gene match: 7. The CDR3 length is 15 residues. Germline loops: CDR1 SGHRS, CDR2 YFSETQ. The DNA for the CDR3 is TGCGCCAGCAGCCCGGACAGGGCGGTAACCGGGGAGCTGTTTTTT. It codes for CASSPDRAVTGELFF.

In its sample, this clonotype was seen many times. The chain couples TRBV7-2 to TRBJ2-5; D gene ambiguous. Trimming left V 2 bases short and J 3 bases short, with 7 bases between. Looked up from germline, CDR1 is SGHTA and CDR2 is FQGNSA. This CDR3 is built from 13 residues. The CDR3 coding sequence is TGTGCCAGCAGCTTAAGAACTAAAGAGACCCAGTACTTC. Amino acids: CASSLRTKETQYF.

The chain combines TRBV7-8 with TRBJ2-1; no definite D call. This CDR3 has 16 residues. V was trimmed by 4 bases and J by 8 bases, leaving 21 bases between them. Germline V gene data show CDR1 as SGHVS and CDR2 as FQNEAQ. CDR3 nucleotide sequence: TGTGCCAGCAGCTCCCTGACCCATGAGCGAGGCGATGAGCAGTTCTTC. This sequence encodes CASSSLTHERGDEQFF.

This clonotype was recorded a few times. The chain carries TRBV7-2 and TRBJ2-3; 7 positions match TRBD2. This CDR3 is built from 16 residues. Germline CDR1 and CDR2: SGHTA and FQGNSA. The V segment lost 2 bases and the J segment 3 bases; nucleotides outside the gene matches: 8. DNA for the CDR3: TGTGCCAGCAGCTTACGTTTGGGGACTACAACAGATACGCAGTATTTT. As protein: CASSLRLGTTTDTQYF.

This chain connects TRBV12-3 or TRBV12-4 to TRBJ1-6; a weak D match, TRBD1 (5 bases). The CDR3 totals 15 residues. V dropped 2 bases and J dropped 5 bases, with 10 bases sitting between them. CDR3 DNA sequence: TGTGCCAGCAGTTTAAGGGGTCATCATAATTCACCCCTCCACTTT. Its translation is CASSLRGHHNSPLHF.

The rearrangement joins TRBV20-1 to TRBJ1-1; 10 bases are shared with TRBD1. Germline CDR1 and CDR2: DFQATT and SNEGSKA (reference sequence). This CDR3 contains 17 residues. The trim removed 4 bases at V and 3 bases at J, leaving 14 bases unmatched. CDR3 nucleotides: TGCAGTGCTAACCCGAACGGACAGGGGGAGGAGTACACTGAAGCTTTCTTT. As protein: CSANPNGQGEEYTEAFF.

This clonotype appeared a few times. The rearrangement links TRBV19 to TRBJ1-2; D gene ambiguous. Germline CDR1 LNHDA, CDR2 SQIVND (reference sequence). CDR3 length equals 15 residues. V was cut by 5 bases and J by 4 bases, with 17 bases left in between. The CDR3 reads CASSFPGRGGYGYTF. CDR3 DNA sequence: TGTGCCAGTAGTTTCCCAGGACGGGGAGGCTATGGCTACACCTTC.

There are a few counts of this clonotype. The rearrangement uses TRBV12-3 or TRBV12-4 and TRBJ2-1, with D possibly being TRBD2 (5 bases). V was shortened by 6 bases and J by 4 bases, with 16 bases between the two germline ends. The CDR3 consists of 15 residues. The CDR3 coding sequence is TGTGCCAGCAGCGAAGCTTCCCTAGCTTACAATGAGCAGTTCTTC. Amino acid sequence: CASSEASLAYNEQFF.

Only one count was recorded for this clonotype. The chain joins TRBV4-2 to TRBJ2-1, with D possibly matching TRBD2 (5 bases). The CDR3 runs 15 residues. V dropped 0 bases and J dropped 4 bases, with 10 bases sitting between them. The V gene's germline CDR1 is LGHNA and CDR2 YNFKEQ. The CDR3 reads CASSQEGRVYNEQFF. CDR3 nucleotides: TGTGCCAGCAGCCAAGAAGGGCGGGTGTACAATGAGCAGTTCTTC.